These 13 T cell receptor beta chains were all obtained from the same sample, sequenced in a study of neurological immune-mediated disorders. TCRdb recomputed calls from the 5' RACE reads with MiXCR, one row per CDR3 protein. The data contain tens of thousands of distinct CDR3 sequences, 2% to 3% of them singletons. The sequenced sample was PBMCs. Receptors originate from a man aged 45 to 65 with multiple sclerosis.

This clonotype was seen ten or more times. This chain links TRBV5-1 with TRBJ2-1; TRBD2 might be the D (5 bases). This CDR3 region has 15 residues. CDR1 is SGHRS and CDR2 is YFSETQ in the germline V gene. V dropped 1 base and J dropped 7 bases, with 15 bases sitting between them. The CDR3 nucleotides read TGCGCCAGCAGCTTGTTGGGTCGGGGTACGAATGAGCAGTTCTTC. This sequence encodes CASSLLGRGTNEQFF.

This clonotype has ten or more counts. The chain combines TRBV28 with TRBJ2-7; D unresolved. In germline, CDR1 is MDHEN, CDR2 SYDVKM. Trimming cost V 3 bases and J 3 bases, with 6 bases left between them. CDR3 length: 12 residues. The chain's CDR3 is CASSFSDYEQYF. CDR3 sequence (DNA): TGTGCCAGCAGTTTCTCTGACTACGAGCAGTACTTC.

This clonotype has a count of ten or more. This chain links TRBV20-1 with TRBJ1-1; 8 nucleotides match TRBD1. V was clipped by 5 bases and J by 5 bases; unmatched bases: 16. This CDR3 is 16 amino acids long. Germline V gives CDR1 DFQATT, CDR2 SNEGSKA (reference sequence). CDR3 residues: CSALANRQGRGTEAFF. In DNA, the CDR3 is TGCAGTGCTCTAGCCAACCGACAGGGGAGGGGAACTGAAGCTTTCTTT.

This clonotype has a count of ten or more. The CDR3 nucleotides are TGTGCCAGCAGCGGGACTGAAGCTTTCTTT. It specifies CASSGTEAFF. The chain couples TRBV7-9 to TRBJ1-1; D is unresolved. Per germline, CDR1 SEHNR and CDR2 FQNEAQ (reference sequence). Trimming left V 5 bases short and J 5 bases short, with 3 bases between. The CDR3 sequence is 10 residues long.

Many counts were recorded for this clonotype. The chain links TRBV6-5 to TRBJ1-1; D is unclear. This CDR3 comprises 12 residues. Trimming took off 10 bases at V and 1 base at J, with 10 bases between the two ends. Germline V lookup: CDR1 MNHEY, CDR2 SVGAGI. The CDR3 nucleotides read TGTGCCACCTCCGGGAGGAACACTGAAGCTTTCTTT. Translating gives CATSGRNTEAFF.

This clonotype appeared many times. CDR3 bases: TGTGCCACCAGCAGGGCCCTGACAGAAACCGGCTATGGCTACACCTTC. Translation gives CATSRALTETGYGYTF. The chain combines TRBV15 with TRBJ1-2; TRBD1 might be the D (5 bases). CDR1 and CDR2 from the germline V gene are LNHNV and YYDKDF (reference sequence). The CDR3 has 16 amino acids. The ends were cut back, 3 bases at V and 4 bases at J, with 18 bases in the middle.

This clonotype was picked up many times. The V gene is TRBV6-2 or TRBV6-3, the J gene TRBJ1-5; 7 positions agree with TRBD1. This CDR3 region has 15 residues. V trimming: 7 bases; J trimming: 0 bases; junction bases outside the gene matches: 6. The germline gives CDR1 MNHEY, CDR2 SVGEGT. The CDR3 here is CASNDRVYSNQPQHF. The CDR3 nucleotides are TGTGCCAGCAACGACAGGGTCTATAGCAATCAGCCCCAGCATTTT.

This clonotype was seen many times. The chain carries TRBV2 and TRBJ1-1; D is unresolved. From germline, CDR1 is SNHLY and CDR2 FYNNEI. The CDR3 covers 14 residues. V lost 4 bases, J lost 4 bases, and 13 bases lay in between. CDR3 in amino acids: CASSAGFRGTEAFF. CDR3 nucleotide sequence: TGTGCCAGCAGTGCGGGTTTTCGGGGCACTGAAGCTTTCTTT.

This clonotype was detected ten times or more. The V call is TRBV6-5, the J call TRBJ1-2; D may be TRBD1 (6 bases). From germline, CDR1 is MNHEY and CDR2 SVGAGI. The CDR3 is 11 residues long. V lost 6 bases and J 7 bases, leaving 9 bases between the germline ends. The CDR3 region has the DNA TGTGCCAGCAGCGGACAGAGTGGCTACACCTTC. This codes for CASSGQSGYTF.

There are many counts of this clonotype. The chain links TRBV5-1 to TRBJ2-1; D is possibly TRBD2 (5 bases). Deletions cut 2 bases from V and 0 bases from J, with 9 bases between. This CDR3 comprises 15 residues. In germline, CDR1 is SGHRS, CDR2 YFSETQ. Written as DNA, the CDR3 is TGCGCCAGCAGCTTAGCGGAAAGCTCCTACAATGAGCAGTTCTTC. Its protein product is CASSLAESSYNEQFF.

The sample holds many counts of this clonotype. CDR3 in amino acids: CASRGVGSGHGYTF. DNA of the CDR3: TGTGCCAGCAGGGGGGTTGGGTCCGGGCACGGCTACACCTTC. V gene TRBV12-3 or TRBV12-4 combines with J gene TRBJ1-2, with D tentatively TRBD1 (5 bases). The CDR3 sequence is 14 residues long. The V and J ends lost 6 bases and 8 bases respectively, with 19 bases between them.

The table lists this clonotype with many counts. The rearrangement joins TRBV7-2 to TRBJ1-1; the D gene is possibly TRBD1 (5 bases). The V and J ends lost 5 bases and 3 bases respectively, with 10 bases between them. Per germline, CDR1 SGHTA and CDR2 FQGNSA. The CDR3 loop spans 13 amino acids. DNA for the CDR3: TGTGCCAGCAGCCGCGAGGGGTACACTGAAGCTTTCTTT. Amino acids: CASSREGYTEAFF.

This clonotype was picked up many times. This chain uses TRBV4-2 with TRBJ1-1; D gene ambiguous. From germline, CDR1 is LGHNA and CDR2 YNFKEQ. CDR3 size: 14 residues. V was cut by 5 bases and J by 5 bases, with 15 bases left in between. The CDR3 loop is CASSFSGLRTEAFF. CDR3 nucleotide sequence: TGTGCCAGCAGCTTTTCGGGCCTCAGGACTGAAGCTTTCTTT.